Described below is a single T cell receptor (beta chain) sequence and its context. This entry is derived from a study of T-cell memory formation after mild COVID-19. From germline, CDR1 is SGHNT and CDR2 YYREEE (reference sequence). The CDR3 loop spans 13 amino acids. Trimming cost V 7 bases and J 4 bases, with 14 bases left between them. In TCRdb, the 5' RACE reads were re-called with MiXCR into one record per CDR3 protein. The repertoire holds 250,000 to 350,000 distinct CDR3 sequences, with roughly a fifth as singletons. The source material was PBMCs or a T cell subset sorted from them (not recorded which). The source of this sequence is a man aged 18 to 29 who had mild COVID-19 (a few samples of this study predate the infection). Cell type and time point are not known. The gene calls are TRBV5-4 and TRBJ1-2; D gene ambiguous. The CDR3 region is CASGLLGLYGYTF. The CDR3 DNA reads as TGTGCCAGCGGCCTACTCGGGCTCTATGGCTACACCTTC.